This T cell receptor beta chain is from a study of cytomegalovirus exposure and HLA in healthy donors. Study-wide results and limits: Presence/absence analysis assumed near-uniform sequencing depth across donors.

A single count supports this clone. Its specificity is not known. Primers for the PCR totalled 60 Vbeta and 13 Jbeta. Repertoires were generated with immunoSEQ multiplex PCR, while TCRdb's copy carries only in-frame clones and drops some. The table lists almost 95,000 clones, approximately 71% of them singletons. The CDR3 has 11 amino acids. V was shortened by 3 bases and J by 8 bases, with 10 bases between the two germline ends. CDR1 DFQATT and CDR2 SNEGSKA come from the germline V gene (reference sequence). Sequenced material: PBMCs. The chain uses TRBV20-1 and TRBJ1-2; D is uncertain. The receptor comes from a man in his fifties or sixties in good health and CMV-seronegative. The CDR3 coding sequence is TGCAGTGCTAGTAATAGCCGAGGCTACACCTTC. Translation: CSASNSRGYTF.